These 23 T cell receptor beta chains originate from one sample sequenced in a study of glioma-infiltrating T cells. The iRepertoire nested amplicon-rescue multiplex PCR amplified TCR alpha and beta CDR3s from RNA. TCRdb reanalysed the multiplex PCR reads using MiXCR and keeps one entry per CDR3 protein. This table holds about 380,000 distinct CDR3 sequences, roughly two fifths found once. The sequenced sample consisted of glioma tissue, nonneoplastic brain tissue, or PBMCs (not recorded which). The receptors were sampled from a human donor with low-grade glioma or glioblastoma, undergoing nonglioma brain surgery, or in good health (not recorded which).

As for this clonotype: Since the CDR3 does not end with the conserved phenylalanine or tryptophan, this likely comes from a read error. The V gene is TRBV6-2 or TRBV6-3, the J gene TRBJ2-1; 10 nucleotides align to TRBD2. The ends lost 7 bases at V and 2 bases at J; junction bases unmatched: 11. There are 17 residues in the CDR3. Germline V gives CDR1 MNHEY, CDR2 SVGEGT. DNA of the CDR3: TGTGCCAGCATTCACGGACTAGCGGATCTGCCCTACAATGAGCAGTTCCTC. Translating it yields CASIHGLADLPYNEQFL.

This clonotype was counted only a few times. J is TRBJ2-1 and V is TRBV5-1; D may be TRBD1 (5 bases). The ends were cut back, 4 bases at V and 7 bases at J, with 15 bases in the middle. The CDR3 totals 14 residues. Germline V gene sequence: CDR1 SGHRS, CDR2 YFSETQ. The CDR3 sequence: CASSPGLGVNEQFF. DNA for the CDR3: TGCGCCAGCAGCCCAGGGTTAGGGGTAAATGAGCAGTTCTTC.

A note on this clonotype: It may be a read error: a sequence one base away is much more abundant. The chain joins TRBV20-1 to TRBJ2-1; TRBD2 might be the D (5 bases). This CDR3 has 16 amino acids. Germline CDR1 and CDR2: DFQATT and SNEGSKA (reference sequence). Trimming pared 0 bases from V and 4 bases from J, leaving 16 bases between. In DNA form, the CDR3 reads TGCAGTGCTAGAGATTTAGGAGTGGGAGAATACAATGAGCAGTTCTTC. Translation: CSARDLGVGEYNEQFF.

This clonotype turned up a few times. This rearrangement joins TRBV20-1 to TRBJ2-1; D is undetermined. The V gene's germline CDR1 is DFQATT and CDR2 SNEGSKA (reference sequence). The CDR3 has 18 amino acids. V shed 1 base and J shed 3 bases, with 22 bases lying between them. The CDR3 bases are TGCAGTGCTAGAGCTGGTGGGATGGTAGGGCGTCGCTACAATGAGCAGTTCTTC. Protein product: CSARAGGMVGRRYNEQFF.

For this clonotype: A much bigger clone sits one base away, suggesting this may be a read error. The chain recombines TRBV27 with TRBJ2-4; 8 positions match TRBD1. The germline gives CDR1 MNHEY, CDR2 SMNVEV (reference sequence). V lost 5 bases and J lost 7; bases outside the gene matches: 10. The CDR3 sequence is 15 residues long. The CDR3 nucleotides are TGTGCCAGCAGTCGACAGGGGACGGCGGGGAACATTCAGTACTTC. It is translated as CASSRQGTAGNIQYF.

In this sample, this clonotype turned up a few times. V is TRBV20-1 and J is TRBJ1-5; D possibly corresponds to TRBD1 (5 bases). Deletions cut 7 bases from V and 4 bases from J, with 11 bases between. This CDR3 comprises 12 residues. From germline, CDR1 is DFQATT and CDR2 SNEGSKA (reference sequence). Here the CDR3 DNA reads TGCAGTGTTTGGGGGGGTAATCAGCCCCAGCATTTT. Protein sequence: CSVWGGNQPQHF.

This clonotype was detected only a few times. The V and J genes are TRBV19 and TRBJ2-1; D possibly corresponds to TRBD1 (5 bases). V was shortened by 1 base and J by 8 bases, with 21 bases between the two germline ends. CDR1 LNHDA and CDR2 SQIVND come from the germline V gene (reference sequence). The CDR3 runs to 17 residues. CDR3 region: CASSIGQGAGITDEQFF. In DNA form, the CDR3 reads TGTGCCAGTAGTATAGGACAAGGGGCAGGGATCACCGATGAGCAGTTCTTC.

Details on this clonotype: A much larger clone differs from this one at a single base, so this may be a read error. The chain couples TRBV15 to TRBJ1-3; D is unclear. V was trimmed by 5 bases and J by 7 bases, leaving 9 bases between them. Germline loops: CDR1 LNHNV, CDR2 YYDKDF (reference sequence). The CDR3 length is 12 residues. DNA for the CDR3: TGTGCCACCAGCCACCATGGGAACACCATATATTTT. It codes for CATSHHGNTIYF.

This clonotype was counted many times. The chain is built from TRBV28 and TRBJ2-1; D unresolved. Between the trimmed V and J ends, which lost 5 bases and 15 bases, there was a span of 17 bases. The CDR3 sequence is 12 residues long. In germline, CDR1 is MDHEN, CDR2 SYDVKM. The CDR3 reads CASSPPSPPSFF. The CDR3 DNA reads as TGTGCCAGCAGTCCACCCTCGCCCCCGTCGTTCTTC.

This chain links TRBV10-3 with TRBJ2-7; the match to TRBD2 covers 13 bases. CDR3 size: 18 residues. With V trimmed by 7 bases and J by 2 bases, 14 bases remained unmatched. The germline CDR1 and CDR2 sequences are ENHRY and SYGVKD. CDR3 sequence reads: CAITEETSGRFFPYEQYF. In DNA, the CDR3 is TGTGCCATCACCGAAGAGACTAGCGGGAGGTTCTTTCCCTACGAGCAGTACTTC.

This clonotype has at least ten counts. This CDR3 is CASSQTGLEAFF. The CDR3 DNA is TGCGCCAGCAGCCAAACAGGGTTGGAGGCTTTCTTT. The chain combines TRBV4-1 with TRBJ1-1; TRBD1 is a possible D gene (6 bases). From germline, CDR1 is MGHRA and CDR2 YSYEKL. V lost 2 bases, J lost 11 bases, and 12 bases lay in between. The CDR3 loop spans 12 amino acids.

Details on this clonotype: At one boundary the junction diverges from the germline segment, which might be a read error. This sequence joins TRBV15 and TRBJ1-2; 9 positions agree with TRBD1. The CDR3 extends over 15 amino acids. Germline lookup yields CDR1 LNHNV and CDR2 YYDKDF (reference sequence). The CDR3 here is CVTSPRVQGAGGYTF. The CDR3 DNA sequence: TGTGTCACCAGCCCCCGGGTACAGGGGGCGGGCGGCTACACCTTC.

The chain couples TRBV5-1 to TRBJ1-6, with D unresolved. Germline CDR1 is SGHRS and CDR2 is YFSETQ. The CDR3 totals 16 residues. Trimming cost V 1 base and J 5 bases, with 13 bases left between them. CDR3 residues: CASSLMGSADNSPLHF. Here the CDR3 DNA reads TGCGCCAGCAGCTTGATGGGCTCAGCAGATAATTCACCCCTCCACTTT. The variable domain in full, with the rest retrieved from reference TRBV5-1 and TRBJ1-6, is KAGVTQTPRYLIKTRGQQVTLSCSPISGHRSVSWYQQTPGQGLQFLFEYFSETQRNKGNFPGRFSGRQFSNSRSEMNVSTLELGDSALYLCASSLMGSADNSPLHFGNGTRLTVT.

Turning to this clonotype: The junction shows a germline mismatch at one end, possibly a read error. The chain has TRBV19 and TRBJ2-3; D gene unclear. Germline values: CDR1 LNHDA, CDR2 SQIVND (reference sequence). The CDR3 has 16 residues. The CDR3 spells CTSSRSVDLSTDTQYF. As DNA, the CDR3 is TGTACCAGTAGTCGCTCCGTGGACCTCAGCACAGATACGCAGTATTTT.

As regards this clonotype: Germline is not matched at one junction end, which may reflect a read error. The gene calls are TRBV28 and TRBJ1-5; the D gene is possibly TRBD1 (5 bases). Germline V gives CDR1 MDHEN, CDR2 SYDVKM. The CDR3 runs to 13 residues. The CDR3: CASRGGSDQTQHF. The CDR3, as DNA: TGTGCCAGCAGGGGGGGAAGCGATCAGACCCAGCATTTT.

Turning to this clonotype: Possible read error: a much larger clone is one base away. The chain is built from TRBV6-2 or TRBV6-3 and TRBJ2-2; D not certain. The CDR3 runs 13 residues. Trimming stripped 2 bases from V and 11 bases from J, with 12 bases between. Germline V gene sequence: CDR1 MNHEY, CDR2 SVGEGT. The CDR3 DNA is TGTGCCAGCAGTTACGCCCCGTACCTTGAGCTGTTTTTT. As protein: CASSYAPYLELFF.

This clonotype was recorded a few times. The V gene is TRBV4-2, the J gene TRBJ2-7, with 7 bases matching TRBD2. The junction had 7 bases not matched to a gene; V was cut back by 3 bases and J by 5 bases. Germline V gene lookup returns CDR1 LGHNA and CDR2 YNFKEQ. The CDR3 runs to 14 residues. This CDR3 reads CASSQSLASNEQYF. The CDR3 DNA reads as TGTGCCAGCAGCCAGTCACTAGCGTCTAACGAGCAGTACTTC.

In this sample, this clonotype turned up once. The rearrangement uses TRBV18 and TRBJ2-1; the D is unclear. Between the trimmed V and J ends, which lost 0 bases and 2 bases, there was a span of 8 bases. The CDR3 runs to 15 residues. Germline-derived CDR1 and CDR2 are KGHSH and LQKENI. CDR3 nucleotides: TGTGCCAGCTCACCACCGCTGGAGCCCTACAATGAGCAGTTCTTC. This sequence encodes CASSPPLEPYNEQFF.

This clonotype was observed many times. CDR3 loop: CASSQVYHKQFF. CDR3 DNA: TGTGCCAGCAGCCAAGTCTACCATAAGCAGTTCTTC. The chain combines TRBV3-1 with TRBJ2-1; D gene uncertain. CDR1 is LGHDT and CDR2 is YNNKEL in the germline V gene (reference sequence). Trimming removed 1 base at V and 11 bases at J, with 9 bases between. The CDR3 covers 12 residues.

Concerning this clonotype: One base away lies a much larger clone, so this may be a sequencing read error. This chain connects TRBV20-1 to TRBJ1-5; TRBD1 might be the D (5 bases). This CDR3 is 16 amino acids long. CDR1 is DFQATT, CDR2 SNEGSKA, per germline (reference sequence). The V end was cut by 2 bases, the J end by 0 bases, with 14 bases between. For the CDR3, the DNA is TGCAGTGCTAGACCGGGACCCTGGTGTAGCAATCAGCCCCAGCATTTT. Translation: CSARPGPWCSNQPQHF.

CDR3 region: CASSPRGFDTQYF. For the CDR3, the DNA is TGTGCCAGCTCACCAAGAGGGTTCGATACGCAGTATTTT. The J gene is TRBJ2-3, the V gene TRBV18; TRBD2 is a possible D gene (5 bases). Trimming pared 2 bases from V and 6 bases from J, leaving 9 bases between. The CDR3 spans 13 residues. Germline V CDR1 and CDR2: KGHSH, LQKENI.

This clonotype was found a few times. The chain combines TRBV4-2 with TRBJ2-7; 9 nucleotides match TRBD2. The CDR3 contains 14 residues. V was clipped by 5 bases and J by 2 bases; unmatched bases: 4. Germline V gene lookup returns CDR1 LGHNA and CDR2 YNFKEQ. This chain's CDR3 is CASSTVAGAYEQYF. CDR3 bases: TGTGCCAGCAGCACTGTAGCGGGAGCCTACGAGCAGTACTTC.

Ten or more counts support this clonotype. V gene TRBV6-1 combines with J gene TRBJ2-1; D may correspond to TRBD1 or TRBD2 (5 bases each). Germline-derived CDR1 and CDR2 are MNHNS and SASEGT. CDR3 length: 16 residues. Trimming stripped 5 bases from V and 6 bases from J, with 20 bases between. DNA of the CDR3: TGTGCCAGCAGTCCCTATAGAGGGGAGATTTTCAATGAGCAGTTCTTC. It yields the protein CASSPYRGEIFNEQFF.